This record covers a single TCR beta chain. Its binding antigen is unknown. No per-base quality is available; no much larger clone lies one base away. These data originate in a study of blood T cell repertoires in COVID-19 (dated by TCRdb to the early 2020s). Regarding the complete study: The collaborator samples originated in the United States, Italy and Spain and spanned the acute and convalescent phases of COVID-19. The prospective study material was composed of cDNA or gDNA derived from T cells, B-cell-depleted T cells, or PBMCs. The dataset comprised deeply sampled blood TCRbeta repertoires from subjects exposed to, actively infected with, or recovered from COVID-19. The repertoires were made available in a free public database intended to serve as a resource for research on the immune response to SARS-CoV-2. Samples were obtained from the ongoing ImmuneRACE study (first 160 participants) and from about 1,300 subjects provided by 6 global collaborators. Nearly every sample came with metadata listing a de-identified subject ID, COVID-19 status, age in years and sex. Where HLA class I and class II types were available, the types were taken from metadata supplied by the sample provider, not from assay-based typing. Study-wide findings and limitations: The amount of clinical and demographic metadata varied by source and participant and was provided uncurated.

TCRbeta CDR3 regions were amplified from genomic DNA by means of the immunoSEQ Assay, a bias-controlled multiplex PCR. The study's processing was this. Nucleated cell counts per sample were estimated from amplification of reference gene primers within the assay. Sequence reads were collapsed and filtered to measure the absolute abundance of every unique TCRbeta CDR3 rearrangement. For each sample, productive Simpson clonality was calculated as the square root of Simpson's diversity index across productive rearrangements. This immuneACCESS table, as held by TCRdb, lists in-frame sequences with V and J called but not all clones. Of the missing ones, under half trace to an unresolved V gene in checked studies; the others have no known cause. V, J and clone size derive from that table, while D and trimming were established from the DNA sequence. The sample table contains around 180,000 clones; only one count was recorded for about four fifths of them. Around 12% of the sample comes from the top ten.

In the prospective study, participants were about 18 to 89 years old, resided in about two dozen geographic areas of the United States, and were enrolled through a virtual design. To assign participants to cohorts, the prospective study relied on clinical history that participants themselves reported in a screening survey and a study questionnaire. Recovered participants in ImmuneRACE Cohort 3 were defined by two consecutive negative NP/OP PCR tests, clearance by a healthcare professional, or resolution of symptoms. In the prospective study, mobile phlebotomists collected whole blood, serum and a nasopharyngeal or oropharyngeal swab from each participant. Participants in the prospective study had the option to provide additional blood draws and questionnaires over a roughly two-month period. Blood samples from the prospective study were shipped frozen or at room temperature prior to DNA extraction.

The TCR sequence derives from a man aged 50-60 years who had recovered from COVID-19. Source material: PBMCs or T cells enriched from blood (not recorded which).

The sequence in DNA is TGTGCCAGCAGCTTGGGACAGGGGGTCCGTCAGCCCCAGCATTTT. The resulting protein is CASSLGQGVRQPQHF. The receptor chain draws on TRBV5-6 and TRBJ1-5, and TRBD1 matches 9 of the central bases. Trimming removed 0 bases from V and 6 bases from J; the gene matches leave 4 bases unexplained. For CDR1 and CDR2, the germline V gene lists SGHDT and YYEEEE. The CDR3 holds 15 amino acids from the cysteine to the phenylalanine. Of the read, only the CDR3 DNA is kept; its 45 bases are in frame from base 1.